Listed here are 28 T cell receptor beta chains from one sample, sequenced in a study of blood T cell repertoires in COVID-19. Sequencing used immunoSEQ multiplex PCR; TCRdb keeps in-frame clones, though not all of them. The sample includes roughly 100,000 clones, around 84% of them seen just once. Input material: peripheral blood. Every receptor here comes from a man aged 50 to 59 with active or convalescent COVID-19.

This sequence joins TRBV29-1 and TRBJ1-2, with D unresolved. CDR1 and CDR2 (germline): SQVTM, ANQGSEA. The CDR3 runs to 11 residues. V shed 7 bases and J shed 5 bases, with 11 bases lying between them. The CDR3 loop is CSANSVYGYTF. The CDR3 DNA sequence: TGCAGCGCTAACAGTGTTTATGGCTACACCTTC.

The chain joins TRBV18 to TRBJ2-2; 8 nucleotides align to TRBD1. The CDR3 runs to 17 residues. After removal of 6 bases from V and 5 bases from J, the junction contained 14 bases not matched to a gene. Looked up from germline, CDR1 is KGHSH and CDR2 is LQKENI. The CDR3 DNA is TGTGCCAGCTCCGGAGGGCCCGGGACAGGAGGAACCGGGGAGCTGTTTTTT. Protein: CASSGGPGTGGTGELFF.

The CDR3 bases are TGTGCCAGTAGCAGGGACTACGAGCAGTACTTC. Encoded protein: CASSRDYEQYF. The rearrangement uses TRBV12-3 or TRBV12-4 and TRBJ2-7; D is perhaps TRBD1 (5 bases). This CDR3 is 11 amino acids long. V was shortened by 9 bases and J by 3 bases, with 9 bases between the two germline ends.

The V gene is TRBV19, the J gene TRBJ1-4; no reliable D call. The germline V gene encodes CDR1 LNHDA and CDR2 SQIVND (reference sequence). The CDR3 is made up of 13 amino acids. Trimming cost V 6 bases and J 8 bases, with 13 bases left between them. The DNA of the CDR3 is TGTGCCAGTAGCGTGAATGCAGAAGAAAAACTGTTTTTT. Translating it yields CASSVNAEEKLFF.

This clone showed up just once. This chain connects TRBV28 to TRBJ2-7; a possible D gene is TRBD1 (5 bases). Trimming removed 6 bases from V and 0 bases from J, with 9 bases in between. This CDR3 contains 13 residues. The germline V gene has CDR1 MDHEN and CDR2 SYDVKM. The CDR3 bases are TGTGCCAGCAGCCTAGACAGCTCCTACGAGCAGTACGTC. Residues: CASSLDSSYEQYV.

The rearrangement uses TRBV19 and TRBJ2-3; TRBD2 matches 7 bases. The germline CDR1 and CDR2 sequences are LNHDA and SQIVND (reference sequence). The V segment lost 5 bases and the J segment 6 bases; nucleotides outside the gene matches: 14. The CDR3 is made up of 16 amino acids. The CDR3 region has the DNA TGTGCCAGTAGTTCCCCCAGCGGGGCAAAATCGGATACGCAGTATTTT. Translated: CASSSPSGAKSDTQYF.

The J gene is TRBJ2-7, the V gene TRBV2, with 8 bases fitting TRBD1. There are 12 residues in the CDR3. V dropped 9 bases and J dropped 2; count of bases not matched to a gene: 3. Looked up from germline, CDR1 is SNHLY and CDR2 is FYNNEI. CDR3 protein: CASRDRPYEQYV. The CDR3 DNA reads TGTGCCAGTCGGGACAGGCCCTACGAGCAGTACGTC.

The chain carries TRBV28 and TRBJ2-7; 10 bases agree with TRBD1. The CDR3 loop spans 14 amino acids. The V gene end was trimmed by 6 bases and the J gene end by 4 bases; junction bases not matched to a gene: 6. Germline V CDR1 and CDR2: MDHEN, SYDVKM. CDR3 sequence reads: CASRGTGESYEQYF. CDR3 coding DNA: TGTGCCAGCAGGGGGACAGGGGAATCGTACGAGCAGTACTTC. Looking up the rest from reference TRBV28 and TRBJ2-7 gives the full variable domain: DVKVTQSSRYLVKRTGEKVFLECVQDMDHENMFWYRQDPGLGLRLIYFSYDVKMKEKGDIPEGYSVSREKKERFSLILESASTNQTSMYLCASRGTGESYEQYFGPGTRLTVT.

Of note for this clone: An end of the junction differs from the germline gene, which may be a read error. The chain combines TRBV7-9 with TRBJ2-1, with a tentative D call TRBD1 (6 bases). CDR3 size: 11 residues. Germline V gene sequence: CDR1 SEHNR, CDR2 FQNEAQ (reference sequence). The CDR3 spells CASSSTGISIF. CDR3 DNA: TGTGCCAGCAGCTCGACAGGTATTTCGATCTTC.

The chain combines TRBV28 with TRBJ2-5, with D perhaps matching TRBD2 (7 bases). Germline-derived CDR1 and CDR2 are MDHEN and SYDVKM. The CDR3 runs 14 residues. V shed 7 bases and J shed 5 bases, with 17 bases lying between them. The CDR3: CASTYRGAVETQYF. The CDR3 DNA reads TGTGCCAGCACCTATCGGGGGGCAGTGGAGACCCAGTACTTC.

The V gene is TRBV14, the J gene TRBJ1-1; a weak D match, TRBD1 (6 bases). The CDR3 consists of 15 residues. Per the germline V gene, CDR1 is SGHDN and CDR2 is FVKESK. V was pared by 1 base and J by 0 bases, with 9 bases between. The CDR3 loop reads CASSQGAGVNTEAFF. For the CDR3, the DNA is TGTGCCAGCAGCCAAGGCGCAGGGGTGAACACTGAAGCTTTCTTT.

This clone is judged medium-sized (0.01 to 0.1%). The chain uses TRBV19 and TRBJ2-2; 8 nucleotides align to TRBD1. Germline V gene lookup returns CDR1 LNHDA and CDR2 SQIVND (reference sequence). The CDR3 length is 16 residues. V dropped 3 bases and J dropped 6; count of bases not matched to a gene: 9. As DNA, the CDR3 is TGTGCCAGTAGTATGGACAGGGTTCGTTGGCCCGGGGAGCTGTTTTTT. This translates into CASSMDRVRWPGELFF.

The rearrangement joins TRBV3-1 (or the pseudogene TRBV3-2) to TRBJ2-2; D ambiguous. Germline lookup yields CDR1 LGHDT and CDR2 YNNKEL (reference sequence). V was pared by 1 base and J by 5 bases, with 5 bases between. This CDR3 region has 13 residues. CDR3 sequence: CASSQVQTGELFF. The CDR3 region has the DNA TGTGCCAGCAGCCAAGTACAGACCGGGGAGCTGTTTTTT.

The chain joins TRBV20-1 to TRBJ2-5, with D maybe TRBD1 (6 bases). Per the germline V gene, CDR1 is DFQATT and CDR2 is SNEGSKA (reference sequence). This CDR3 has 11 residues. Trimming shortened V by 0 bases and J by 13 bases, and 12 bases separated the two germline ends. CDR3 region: CSARDPPQGYF. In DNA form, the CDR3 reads TGCAGTGCTAGAGATCCACCACAGGGGTACTTC.

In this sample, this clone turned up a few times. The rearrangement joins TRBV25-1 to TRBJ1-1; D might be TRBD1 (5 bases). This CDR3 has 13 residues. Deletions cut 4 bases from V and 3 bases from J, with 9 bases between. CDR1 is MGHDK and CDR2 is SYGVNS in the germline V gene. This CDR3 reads CASSGGLYTEAFF. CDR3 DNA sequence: TGTGCCAGCAGTGGGGGACTCTACACTGAAGCTTTCTTT.

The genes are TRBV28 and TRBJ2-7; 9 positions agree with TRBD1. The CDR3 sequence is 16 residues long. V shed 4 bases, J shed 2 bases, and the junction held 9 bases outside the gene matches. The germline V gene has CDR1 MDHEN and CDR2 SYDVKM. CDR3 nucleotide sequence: TGTGCCAGCAGTTCCGACTCGGGGACAGGGCCCTACGAGCAGTACGTC. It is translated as CASSSDSGTGPYEQYV.

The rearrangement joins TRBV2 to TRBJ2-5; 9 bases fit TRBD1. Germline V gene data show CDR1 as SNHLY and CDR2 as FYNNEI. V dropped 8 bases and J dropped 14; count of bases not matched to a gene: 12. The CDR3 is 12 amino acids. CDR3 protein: CASVRTGGVNYF. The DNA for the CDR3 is TGTGCCAGCGTACGAACAGGGGGCGTGAATTACTTC.

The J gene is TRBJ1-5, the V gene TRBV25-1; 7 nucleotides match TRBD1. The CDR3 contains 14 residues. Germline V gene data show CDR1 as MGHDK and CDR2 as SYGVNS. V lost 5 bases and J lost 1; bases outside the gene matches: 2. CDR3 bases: TGTGCCAGCAGTTTGACAGGGAGCAATCAGCCCCAGCATTTT. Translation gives CASSLTGSNQPQHF. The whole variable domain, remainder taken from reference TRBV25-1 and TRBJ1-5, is EADIYQTPRYLVIGTGKKITLECSQTMGHDKMYWYQQDPGMELHLIHYSYGVNSTEKGDLSSESTVSRIRTEHFPLTLESARPSHTSQYLCASSLTGSNQPQHFGDGTRLSIL.

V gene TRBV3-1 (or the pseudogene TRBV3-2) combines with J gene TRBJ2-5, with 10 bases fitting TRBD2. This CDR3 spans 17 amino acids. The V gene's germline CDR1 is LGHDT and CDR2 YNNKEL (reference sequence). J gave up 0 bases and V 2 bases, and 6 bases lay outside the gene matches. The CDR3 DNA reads TGTGCCAGCAGCCAATACCTAGCGGGGGACGACCAAGAGACCCAGTACTTC. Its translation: CASSQYLAGDDQETQYF.

The chain's CDR3 is CASSGQGYTEAFF. The CDR3 nucleotides read TGCGCCAGCTCCGGACAGGGCTACACTGAAGCTTTCTTT. The chain uses TRBV5-1 and TRBJ1-1; 8 bases line up with TRBD1. CDR3 size: 13 residues. The V gene's germline CDR1 is SGHRS and CDR2 YFSETQ. The V segment lost 7 bases and the J segment 3 bases; nucleotides outside the gene matches: 5.

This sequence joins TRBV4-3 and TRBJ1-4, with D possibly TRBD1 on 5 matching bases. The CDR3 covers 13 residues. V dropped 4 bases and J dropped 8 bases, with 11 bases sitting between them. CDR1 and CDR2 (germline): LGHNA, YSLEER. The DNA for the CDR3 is TGCGCCAGCAGCCGATCCGGGGGGGAAAAACTGTTTTTT. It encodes CASSRSGGEKLFF.

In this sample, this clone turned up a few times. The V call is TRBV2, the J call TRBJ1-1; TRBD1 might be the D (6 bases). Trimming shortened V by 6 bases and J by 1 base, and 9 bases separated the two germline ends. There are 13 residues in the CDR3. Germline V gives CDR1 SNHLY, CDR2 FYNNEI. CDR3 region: CASRQGPNTEAFF. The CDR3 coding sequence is TGTGCCAGCAGACAGGGCCCGAACACTGAAGCTTTCTTT.

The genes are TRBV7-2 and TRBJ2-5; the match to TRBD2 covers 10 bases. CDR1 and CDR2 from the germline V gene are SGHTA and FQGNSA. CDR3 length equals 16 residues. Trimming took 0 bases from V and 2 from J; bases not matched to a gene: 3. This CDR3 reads CASSLAASGGQETQYF. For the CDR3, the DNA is TGTGCCAGCAGCTTAGCGGCTAGCGGGGGTCAAGAGACCCAGTACTTC.

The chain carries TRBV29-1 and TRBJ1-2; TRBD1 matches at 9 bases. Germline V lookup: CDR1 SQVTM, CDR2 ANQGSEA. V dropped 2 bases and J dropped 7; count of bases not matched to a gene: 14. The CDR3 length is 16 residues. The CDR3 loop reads CSVERRETGGFSGYTF. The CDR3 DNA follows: TGCAGCGTTGAAAGAAGGGAGACAGGGGGTTTCTCTGGCTACACCTTC.

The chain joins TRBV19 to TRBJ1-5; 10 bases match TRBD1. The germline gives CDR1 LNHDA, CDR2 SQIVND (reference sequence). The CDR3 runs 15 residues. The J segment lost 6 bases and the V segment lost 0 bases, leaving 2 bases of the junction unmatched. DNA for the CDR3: TGTGCCAGTAGTATAGATGGACAGGGGGGTCAGCCCCAGCATTTT. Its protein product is CASSIDGQGGQPQHF. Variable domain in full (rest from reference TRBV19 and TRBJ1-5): DGGITQSPKYLFRKEGQNVTLSCEQNLNHDAMYWYRQDPGQGLRLIYYSQIVNDFQKGDIAEGYSVSREKKESFPLTVTSAQKNPTAFYLCASSIDGQGGQPQHFGDGTRLSIL.

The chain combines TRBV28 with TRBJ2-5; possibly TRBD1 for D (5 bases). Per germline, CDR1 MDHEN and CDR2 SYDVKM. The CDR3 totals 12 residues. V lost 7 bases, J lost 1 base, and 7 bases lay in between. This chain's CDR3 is CASKTGQETQYF. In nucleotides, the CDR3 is TGTGCCAGCAAAACAGGCCAAGAGACCCAGTACTTC. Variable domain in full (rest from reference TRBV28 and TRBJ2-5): DVKVTQSSRYLVKRTGEKVFLECVQDMDHENMFWYRQDPGLGLRLIYFSYDVKMKEKGDIPEGYSVSREKKERFSLILESASTNQTSMYLCASKTGQETQYFGPGTRLLVL.

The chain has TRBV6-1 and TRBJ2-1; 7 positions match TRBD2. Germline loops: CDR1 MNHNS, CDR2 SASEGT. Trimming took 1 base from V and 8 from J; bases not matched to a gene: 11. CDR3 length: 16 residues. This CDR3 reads CASSEVMGEGLDEQFF. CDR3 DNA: TGTGCCAGCAGTGAAGTTATGGGGGAGGGTTTGGATGAGCAGTTCTTC.

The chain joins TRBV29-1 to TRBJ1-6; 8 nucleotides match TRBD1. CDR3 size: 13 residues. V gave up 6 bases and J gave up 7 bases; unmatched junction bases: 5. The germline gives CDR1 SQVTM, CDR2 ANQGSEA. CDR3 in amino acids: CSVRTGLNSPLHF. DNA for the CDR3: TGCAGCGTAAGGACAGGGCTAAATTCACCCCTCCACTTT.